Following are 24 T cell receptor beta chains from one sample sequenced in a study of blood T cell repertoires in COVID-19. This table comes from immunoSEQ multiplex PCR, and its TCRdb copy is limited to in-frame clones, with some not included. The profile shows some 180,000 clones, roughly 73% of them singletons. Sequencing was performed on peripheral blood. The receptors shown here come from a woman of 80 years or more with active or convalescent COVID-19.

This clone appeared a few times. The CDR3 DNA reads TGTGCCAGCAGCGTGGAAACGACAGGGGGTTTCTACGAGCAGTACTTC. It is translated as CASSVETTGGFYEQYF. This rearrangement joins TRBV9 to TRBJ2-7, with 9 bases fitting TRBD1. This CDR3 is built from 16 residues. CDR1 SGDLS and CDR2 YYNGEE come from the germline V gene. V lost 2 bases to trimming and J lost 3 bases; unmatched junction nucleotides: 9. The complete variable domain, with remaining parts taken from reference TRBV9 and TRBJ2-7, reads DSGVTQTPKHLITATGQRVTLRCSPRSGDLSVYWYQQSLDQGLQFLIQYYNGEERAKGNILERFSAQQFPDLHSELNLSSLELGDSALYFCASSVETTGGFYEQYFGPGTRLTVT.

This clone was recorded only once. The chain couples TRBV15 to TRBJ2-3; D is perhaps TRBD2 (5 bases). The CDR3 runs to 15 residues. Germline CDR1 and CDR2: LNHNV and YYDKDF (reference sequence). V lost 2 bases, J lost 0 bases, and 9 bases lay in between. The CDR3 region is CATSRTGSSTDTQYF. The CDR3 DNA follows: TGTGCCACCAGCAGAACGGGGTCTAGCACAGATACGCAGTATTTT.

The J gene is TRBJ1-2, the V gene TRBV12-3 or TRBV12-4, with TRBD1 identical over 7 bases. This CDR3 is 13 amino acids long. J gave up 13 bases and V 5 bases, and 13 bases lay outside the gene matches. CDR3 in DNA: TGTGCCAGCAGTCCTTCGGACAGGAAAAACGGCACCTTC. Its translation: CASSPSDRKNGTF.

The chain has TRBV28 and TRBJ1-2; no definite D call. V was pared by 3 bases and J by 1 base, with 6 bases between. Germline V CDR1 and CDR2: MDHEN, SYDVKM. The CDR3 sequence is 13 residues long. The CDR3 DNA follows: TGTGCCAGCAGTTTTAATAATAACTATGGCTACACCTTC. It yields the protein CASSFNNNYGYTF.

As DNA, the CDR3 is TGTGCCAGTAGTGCCCACCCGGGACAGGGGGCCGGTATCACTGAAGCTTTCTTT. It encodes CASSAHPGQGAGITEAFF. The chain couples TRBV19 to TRBJ1-1, with 12 bases fitting TRBD1. Germline trimming cut 5 bases from V and 4 bases from J; bases unmatched to any gene: 14. CDR1 and CDR2 (germline): LNHDA, SQIVND (reference sequence). The CDR3 is made up of 18 amino acids.

V usage is TRBV28 and J usage is TRBJ1-3, with D perhaps TRBD1 (5 bases). The CDR3 sequence is 18 residues long. Germline V gene sequence: CDR1 MDHEN, CDR2 SYDVKM. With 4 bases removed from V and 0 bases from J, the gap between germline ends came to 19 bases. In nucleotides, the CDR3 is TGTGCCAGCAGTTCCTCGGGTAGGGGATTCAACTCTGGAAACACCATATATTTT. It encodes CASSSSGRGFNSGNTIYF.

This clone was picked up one time. CDR3 in amino acids: CASRRDRSTEAFF. CDR3 sequence (DNA): TGTGCCAGCAGGAGGGACAGGAGCACTGAAGCTTTCTTT. The gene calls are TRBV2 and TRBJ1-1; 8 positions agree with TRBD1. Per germline, CDR1 SNHLY and CDR2 FYNNEI. This CDR3 region has 13 residues. Losses at the gene ends were 6 bases for V and 4 bases for J; bases not matched to a gene: 4.

The CDR3 DNA follows: TGTGCCAGCAGCCTATTTCATAACAGGGGGCAGGGGTCCTACGAGCAGTACTTC. As protein: CASSLFHNRGQGSYEQYF. V usage is TRBV3-1 (or the pseudogene TRBV3-2) and J usage is TRBJ2-7; 9 bases agree with TRBD1. Trimming at V came to 4 bases and at J to 1 base, leaving 14 bases not matched to a gene. The length of the CDR3 is 18 residues. The V gene's germline CDR1 is LGHDT and CDR2 YNNKEL (reference sequence).

The chain employs TRBV5-5 and TRBJ2-7, with 10 bases fitting TRBD1. The CDR3 contains 16 residues. V gave up 3 bases and J gave up 1 base; unmatched junction bases: 7. The germline gives CDR1 SGHKS, CDR2 YYEKEE (reference sequence). The CDR3 reads CASSSGQGRRSYEQYF. The CDR3 region has the DNA TGTGCCAGCAGCTCGGGACAGGGGCGAAGGTCCTACGAGCAGTACTTC.

The J gene is TRBJ1-1, the V gene TRBV19; no definite D call. Germline V gives CDR1 LNHDA, CDR2 SQIVND (reference sequence). The CDR3 covers 14 residues. Between the trimmed V and J ends, which lost 4 bases and 5 bases, there was a span of 14 bases. CDR3 sequence: CASSSPREATEAFF. The CDR3, as DNA: TGTGCCAGTAGTAGCCCGAGGGAGGCGACTGAAGCTTTCTTT.

J is TRBJ2-1 and V is TRBV6-2 or TRBV6-3, with D tentatively TRBD2 (5 bases). Deletions cut 1 base from V and 1 base from J, with 14 bases between. CDR1 MNHEY and CDR2 SVGEGT come from the germline V gene. The CDR3 is 17 amino acids. The DNA of the CDR3 is TGTGCCAGCAGTTACTTCGAGATAGGGAGATCCTACAATGAGCAGTTCTTC. Translating gives CASSYFEIGRSYNEQFF.

The CDR3 protein is CASSLAGDNQPQHF. The CDR3 nucleotides read TGCGCCAGCAGCTTGGCTGGAGACAATCAGCCCCAGCATTTT. The chain uses TRBV5-1 and TRBJ1-5; D unresolved. V dropped 0 bases and J dropped 3 bases, with 7 bases sitting between them. Germline CDR1 is SGHRS and CDR2 is YFSETQ. CDR3 length: 14 amino acids.

The V and J genes are TRBV2 and TRBJ1-6, with D possibly matching TRBD1 (5 bases). V lost 0 bases and J lost 9, with 12 bases in between. The CDR3 has 15 amino acids. Germline values: CDR1 SNHLY, CDR2 FYNNEI. The CDR3 region is CASSEASGVGSPLHF. The CDR3 bases are TGTGCCAGCAGTGAAGCGTCGGGGGTAGGTTCACCCCTCCACTTT.

The CDR3 loop is CASSPRLGGTDTQYF. DNA for the CDR3: TGTGCCAGCTCACCACGCCTAGGGGGCACAGATACGCAGTATTTT. The chain couples TRBV18 to TRBJ2-3, with D possibly matching TRBD1 (5 bases). Germline V gene data show CDR1 as KGHSH and CDR2 as LQKENI. V was shortened by 1 base and J by 1 base, with 9 bases between the two germline ends. This CDR3 is 15 amino acids long.

The CDR3 loop is CASSLPGTEVYEQYF. CDR3 bases: TGTGCCAGCAGCCTTCCCGGGACAGAAGTCTACGAGCAGTACTTC. The chain joins TRBV4-2 to TRBJ2-7, with 7 bases lining up with TRBD1. The CDR3 totals 15 residues. Germline trimming cut 4 bases from V and 3 bases from J; bases unmatched to any gene: 9. Per germline, CDR1 LGHNA and CDR2 YNFKEQ.

The V and J genes are TRBV19 and TRBJ2-1; perhaps TRBD2 as D (6 bases). This CDR3 comprises 15 residues. Germline loops: CDR1 LNHDA, CDR2 SQIVND (reference sequence). V shed 10 bases and J shed 9 bases, with 25 bases lying between them. The DNA of the CDR3 is TGTGCCACCAAACGGGCAGGGCCAACCGGGGGTGAGCAGTTCTTC. It yields the protein CATKRAGPTGGEQFF.

This rearrangement joins TRBV5-8 to TRBJ2-7, with 9 bases lining up with TRBD1. V was clipped by 2 bases and J by 5 bases; unmatched bases: 5. CDR3 length: 14 residues. Germline V gives CDR1 SGHTS, CDR2 YDEGEE. In nucleotides, the CDR3 is TGTGCCAGCAGCTTAGGGACAGGGACCCACGAGCAGTACTTC. Translation: CASSLGTGTHEQYF.

This clone occurred a few times. The chain carries TRBV7-3 and TRBJ2-2; 12 nucleotides line up with TRBD2. J gave up 5 bases and V 5 bases, and 6 bases lay outside the gene matches. CDR1 and CDR2 from the germline V gene are SGHTA and FQGTGA. The CDR3 sequence is 16 residues long. The CDR3 region is CASSPRTSGVTGELFF. The CDR3 nucleotides are TGTGCCAGCAGCCCCCGGACTAGCGGGGTAACCGGGGAGCTGTTTTTT.

The gene calls are TRBV5-1 and TRBJ2-1, with 9 bases matching TRBD1. Trimming took 6 bases from V and 8 from J; bases not matched to a gene: 12. Looked up from germline, CDR1 is SGHRS and CDR2 is YFSETQ. This CDR3 spans 15 amino acids. CDR3 amino acids: CASKRGGTGFDEQFF. In DNA, the CDR3 is TGCGCCAGCAAACGAGGGGGGACAGGGTTCGATGAGCAGTTCTTC. Supplemented by reference TRBV5-1 and TRBJ2-1, the full variable domain reads KAGVTQTPRYLIKTRGQQVTLSCSPISGHRSVSWYQQTPGQGLQFLFEYFSETQRNKGNFPGRFSGRQFSNSRSEMNVSTLELGDSALYLCASKRGGTGFDEQFFGPGTRLTVL.

V is TRBV5-1 and J is TRBJ2-2; D remains ambiguous. The CDR3 contains 16 residues. Per germline, CDR1 SGHRS and CDR2 YFSETQ. Deletions cut 3 bases from V and 1 base from J, with 13 bases between. The CDR3 sequence is CASSYESTWNTGELFF. CDR3 nucleotides: TGCGCCAGCAGCTACGAGTCAACCTGGAACACCGGGGAGCTGTTTTTT.

The genes are TRBV28 and TRBJ2-3; possible D gene TRBD2, 5 bases. Trimming removed 10 bases from V and 0 bases from J, with 14 bases in between. This CDR3 contains 14 residues. Germline V CDR1 and CDR2: MDHEN, SYDVKM. DNA of the CDR3: TGTGCCACTTTGGGGAGCGGTAGCACAGATACGCAGTATTTT. It yields the protein CATLGSGSTDTQYF.

The chain links TRBV25-1 to TRBJ1-5, with D possibly TRBD1 on 6 matching bases. V shed 6 bases and J shed 9 bases, with 15 bases lying between them. CDR1 is MGHDK, CDR2 SYGVNS, per germline. This CDR3 is 13 amino acids long. CDR3 sequence: CASSPRGAGPQHF. CDR3 nucleotide sequence: TGTGCCAGCAGCCCCCGGGGGGCTGGGCCCCAGCATTTT. Looking up the rest from reference TRBV25-1 and TRBJ1-5 gives the full variable domain: EADIYQTPRYLVIGTGKKITLECSQTMGHDKMYWYQQDPGMELHLIHYSYGVNSTEKGDLSSESTVSRIRTEHFPLTLESARPSHTSQYLCASSPRGAGPQHFGDGTRLSIL.

The chain links TRBV6-4 to TRBJ2-2; 10 bases map to TRBD2. Germline loops: CDR1 MRHNA, CDR2 SNTAGT. The CDR3 consists of 16 residues. V shed 3 bases, J shed 4 bases, and the junction held 5 bases outside the gene matches. CDR3 nucleotides: TGTGCCAGCAGTGATAAGGAGCGGGGGGGCACCGGGGAGCTGTTTTTT. Protein product: CASSDKERGGTGELFF.

This CDR3 reads CSVEEKGGYSGNTIYF. The CDR3 region has the DNA TGCAGCGTTGAAGAGAAGGGCGGGTACTCTGGAAACACCATATATTTT. The gene calls are TRBV29-1 and TRBJ1-3; D gene ambiguous. The CDR3 is 16 amino acids. Germline V lookup: CDR1 SQVTM, CDR2 ANQGSEA. Trimming stripped 0 bases from V and 0 bases from J, with 12 bases between.